The subject of this entry is one TCR beta chain. Its specificity is unknown. The entry originates in a study of T cell responses to AZD1222 COVID-19 vaccine. The study, taken as a whole, reports: Spike-specific TCR repertoires showed rising breadth and depth after two AZD1222 doses. Dominant CD4 TCR responses targeted spike regions 160-218 and 743-854. Repertoire sampling was restricted to post-peak T cell response timepoints.

The assay was immunoSEQ multiplex PCR, and TCRdb's table has in-frame clones only and misses some. Of 180,000 or so clones listed, about 93% are singletons. The sequenced sample was peripheral blood, obtained 28 days after the second AZD1222 dose. This clonotype originated in an adult who received the AZD1222 COVID-19 vaccine.

This chain's CDR3 is CASSHPRADYPHYEQYF. CDR3 nucleotide sequence: TGTGCCAGCAGCCACCCCCGGGCAGACTACCCGCACTACGAGCAGTACTTC. The V gene is TRBV4-2, the J gene TRBJ2-7; D might be TRBD2 (5 bases). CDR3 length: 17 amino acids. The V end was cut by 3 bases, the J end by 3 bases, with 21 bases between. Germline CDR1 reads LGHNA; CDR2 reads YNFKEQ.